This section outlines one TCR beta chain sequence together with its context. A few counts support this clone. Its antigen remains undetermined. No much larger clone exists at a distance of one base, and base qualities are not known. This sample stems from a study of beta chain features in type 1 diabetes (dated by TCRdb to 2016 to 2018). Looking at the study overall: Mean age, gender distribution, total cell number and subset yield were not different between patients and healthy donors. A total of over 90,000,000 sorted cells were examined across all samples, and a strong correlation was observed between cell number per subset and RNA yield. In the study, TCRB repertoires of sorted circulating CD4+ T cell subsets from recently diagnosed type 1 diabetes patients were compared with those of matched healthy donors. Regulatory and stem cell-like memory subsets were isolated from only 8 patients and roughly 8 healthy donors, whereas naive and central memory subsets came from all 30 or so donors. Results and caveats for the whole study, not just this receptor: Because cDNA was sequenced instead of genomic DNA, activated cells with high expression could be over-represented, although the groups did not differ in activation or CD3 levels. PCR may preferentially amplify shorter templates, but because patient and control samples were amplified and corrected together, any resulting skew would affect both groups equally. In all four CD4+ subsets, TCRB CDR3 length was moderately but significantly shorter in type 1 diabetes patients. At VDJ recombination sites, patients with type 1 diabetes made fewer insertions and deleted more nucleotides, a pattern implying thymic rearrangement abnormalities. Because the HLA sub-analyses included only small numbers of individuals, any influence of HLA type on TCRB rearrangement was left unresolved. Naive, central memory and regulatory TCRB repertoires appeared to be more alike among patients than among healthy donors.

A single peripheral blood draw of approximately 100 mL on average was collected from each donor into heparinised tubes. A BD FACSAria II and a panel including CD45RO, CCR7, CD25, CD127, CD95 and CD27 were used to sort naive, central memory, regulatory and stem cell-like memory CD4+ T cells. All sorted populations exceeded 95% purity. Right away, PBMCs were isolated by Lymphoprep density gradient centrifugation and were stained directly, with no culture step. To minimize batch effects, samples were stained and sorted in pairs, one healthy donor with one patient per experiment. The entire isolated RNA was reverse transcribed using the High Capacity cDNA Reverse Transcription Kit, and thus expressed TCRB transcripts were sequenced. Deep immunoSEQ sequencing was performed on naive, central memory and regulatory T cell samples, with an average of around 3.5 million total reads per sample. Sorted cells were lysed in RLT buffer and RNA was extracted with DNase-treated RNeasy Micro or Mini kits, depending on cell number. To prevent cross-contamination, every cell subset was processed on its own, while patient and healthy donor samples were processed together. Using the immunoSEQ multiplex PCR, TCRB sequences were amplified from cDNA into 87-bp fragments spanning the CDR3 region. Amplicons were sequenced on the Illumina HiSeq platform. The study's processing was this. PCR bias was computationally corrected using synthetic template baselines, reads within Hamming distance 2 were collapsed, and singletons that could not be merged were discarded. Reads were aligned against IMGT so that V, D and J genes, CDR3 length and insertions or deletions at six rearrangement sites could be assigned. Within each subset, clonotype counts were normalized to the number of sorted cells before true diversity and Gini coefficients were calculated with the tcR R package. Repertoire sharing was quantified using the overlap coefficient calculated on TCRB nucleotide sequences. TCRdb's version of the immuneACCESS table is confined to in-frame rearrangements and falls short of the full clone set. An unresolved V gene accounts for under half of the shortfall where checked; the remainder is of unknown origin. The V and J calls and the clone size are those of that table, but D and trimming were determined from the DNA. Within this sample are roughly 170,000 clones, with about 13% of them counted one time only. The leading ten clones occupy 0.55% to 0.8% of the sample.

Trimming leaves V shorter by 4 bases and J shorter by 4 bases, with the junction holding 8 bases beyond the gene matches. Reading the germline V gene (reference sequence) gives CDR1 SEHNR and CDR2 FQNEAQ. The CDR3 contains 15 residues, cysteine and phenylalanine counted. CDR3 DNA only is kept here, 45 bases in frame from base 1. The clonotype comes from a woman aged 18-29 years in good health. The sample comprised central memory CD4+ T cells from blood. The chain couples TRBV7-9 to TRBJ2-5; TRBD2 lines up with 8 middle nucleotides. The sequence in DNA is TGTGCCAGCAGCTCCCCAGCGGGAGCGGGAGAGACCCAGTACTTC. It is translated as CASSSPAGAGETQYF.